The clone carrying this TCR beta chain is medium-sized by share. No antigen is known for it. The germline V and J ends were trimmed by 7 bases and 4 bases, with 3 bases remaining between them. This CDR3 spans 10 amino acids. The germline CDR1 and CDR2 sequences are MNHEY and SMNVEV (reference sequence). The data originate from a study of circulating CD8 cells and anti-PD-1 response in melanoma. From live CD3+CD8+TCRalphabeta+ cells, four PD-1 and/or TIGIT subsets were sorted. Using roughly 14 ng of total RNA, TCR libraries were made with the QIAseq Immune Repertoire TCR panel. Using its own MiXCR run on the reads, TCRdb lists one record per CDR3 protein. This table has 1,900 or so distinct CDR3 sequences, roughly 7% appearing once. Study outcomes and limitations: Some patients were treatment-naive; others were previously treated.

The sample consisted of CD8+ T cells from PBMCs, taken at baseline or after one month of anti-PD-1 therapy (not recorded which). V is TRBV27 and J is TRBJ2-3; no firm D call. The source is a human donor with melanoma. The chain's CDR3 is CASMADTQYF. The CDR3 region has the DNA TGTGCCAGCATGGCAGATACGCAGTATTTT.